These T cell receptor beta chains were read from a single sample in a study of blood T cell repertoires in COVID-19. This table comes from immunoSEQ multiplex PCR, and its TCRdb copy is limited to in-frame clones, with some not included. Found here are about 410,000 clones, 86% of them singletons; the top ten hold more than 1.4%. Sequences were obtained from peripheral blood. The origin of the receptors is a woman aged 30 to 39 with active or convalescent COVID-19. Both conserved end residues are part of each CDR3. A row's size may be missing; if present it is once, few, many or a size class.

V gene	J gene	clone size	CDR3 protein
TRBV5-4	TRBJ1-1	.	CASSLKTLSTEAFF
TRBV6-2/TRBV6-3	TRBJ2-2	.	CASSYSGGPAGELFF
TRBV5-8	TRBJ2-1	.	CASSLVGLAGGGEFF
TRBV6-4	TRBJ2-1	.	CASSDAGAGPNEQFF
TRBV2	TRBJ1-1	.	CASSVSGFTEAFF
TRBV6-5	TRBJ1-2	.	CAGSYEAGANYGYTF
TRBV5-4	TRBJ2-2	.	CASSEEGTGGNTGELFF
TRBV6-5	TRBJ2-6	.	CASTPGVSGANVLTF
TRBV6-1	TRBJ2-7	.	CATAPGAGGAYEQYF
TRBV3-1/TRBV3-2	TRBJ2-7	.	CASSQAGAGEQYF
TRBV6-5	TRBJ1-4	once	CASRPGTVFEKLFF
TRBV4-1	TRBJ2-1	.	CASSPSGGALDEQFF
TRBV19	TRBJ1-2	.	CASSPVSGLTLHGYTF
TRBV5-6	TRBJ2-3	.	CASSLIRASGGGTDTQYF
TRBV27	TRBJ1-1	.	CASSLIGENTEAFF
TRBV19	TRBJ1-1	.	CASGEGQINTEAFF
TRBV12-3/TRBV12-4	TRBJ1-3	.	CASRGQTTIYF
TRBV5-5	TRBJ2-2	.	CASSFEQGFGGELFF
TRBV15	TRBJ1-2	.	CATSRDRDRAIYGYTF
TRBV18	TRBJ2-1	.	CASSPRQGSGYNEQFF
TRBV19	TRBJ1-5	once	CASMGTGGPSNQPQHF
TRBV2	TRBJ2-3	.	CASSERAGGRTDTQYF